The rows below give T cell receptor beta chains drawn from one sample of a study of T-cell memory formation after mild COVID-19. TCRdb re-analysed the 5' RACE reads in MiXCR, keeping a single row per CDR3 protein. The data show about 200,000 distinct CDR3 sequences, with over 9.5% seen just once and 3.5% to 4% held by the top ten. The sequenced sample consisted of PBMCs or a T cell subset sorted from them (not recorded which). These receptors all stem from a man between 18 and 29 years old who had mild COVID-19 (a few samples of this study predate the infection). Cell type and time point are not known. The CDR3 runs from the conserved cysteine through the conserved F or W. The D gene is left open where the match is weak. The listing skips clone size in some rows; elsewhere it reads once, few, many or a size class.

>TRBJ1-1|TRBV28|14|few|.
CASSSYYMNTEAFF
TGTGCCAGCAGTTCCTACTACATGAACACTGAAGCTTTCTTT
>TRBJ2-3|TRBV7-9|16|.|TRBD1
CASSLGDRGATDTQYF
TGTGCCAGCAGCCTCGGGGACAGGGGAGCGACAGATACGCAGTATTTT
>TRBJ2-3|TRBV20-1|14|.|TRBD1
CSARPGQSVDTQYF
TGCAGTGCTAGACCGGGACAGTCGGTAGATACGCAGTATTTT
>TRBJ2-3|TRBV4-2|16|many|TRBD1
CASSHEQGARSDTQYF
TGTGCCAGCAGCCATGAACAGGGGGCGCGATCAGATACGCAGTATTTT
>TRBJ2-3|TRBV9|17|few|TRBD2
CASSAHALAGVTDTQYF
TGTGCCAGCAGCGCTCACGCACTAGCGGGGGTCACAGATACGCAGTATTTT
>TRBJ1-2|TRBV7-2|13|few|.
CASRLGGNRGYTF
TGTGCCAGCAGGCTGGGGGGAAACCGTGGCTACACCTTC
>TRBJ2-1|TRBV4-2|18|many|TRBD2
CASSQRPPIAGGLDEQFF
TGTGCCAGCAGCCAACGGCCCCCAATAGCGGGGGGGCTGGATGAGCAGTTCTTC
>TRBJ1-2|TRBV27|15|many|.
CASSLGPQRYSGYTF
TGTGCCAGCAGTCTCGGGCCCCAGCGCTATTCTGGCTACACCTTC
>TRBJ2-3|TRBV28|14|.|.
CASSLPGGPDTQYF
TGTGCCAGCAGTTTACCCGGGGGCCCAGATACGCAGTATTTT
>TRBJ2-2|TRBV5-4|13|.|.
CASSSNGGQELFF
TGTGCCAGCAGCTCCAACGGCGGACAGGAGCTGTTTTTT
>TRBJ1-2|TRBV10-3|12|few|.
CAISGDWGGYTF
TGTGCCATCAGTGGGGACTGGGGAGGCTACACCTTC
>TRBJ2-3|TRBV29-1|14|few|TRBD1
CSVDEGAGTDTQYF
TGCAGCGTCGACGAGGGGGCTGGGACAGATACGCAGTATTTT
>TRBJ2-5|TRBV5-1|14|many|.
CASNSGQKEETQYF
TGCGCCAGCAACTCCGGACAGAAGGAAGAGACCCAGTACTTC
>TRBJ2-3|TRBV5-1|20|few|TRBD1
CASSLGPGQGIPTYTDTQYF
TGCGCCAGCAGCTTGGGCCCGGGACAGGGGATCCCCACCTACACAGATACGCAGTATTTT
>TRBJ2-5|TRBV5-5|18|few|TRBD1
CASSPGTGLGAYQETQYF
TGTGCCAGCAGCCCCGGGACAGGCCTTGGGGCGTACCAAGAGACCCAGTACTTC
>TRBJ2-1|TRBV3-1|14|few|.
CASSQDSYANEQFF
TGTGCCAGCAGCCAAGATTCGTATGCCAATGAGCAGTTCTTC
>TRBJ1-6|TRBV7-8|17|many|.
CASSLGALSSYNSPLHF
TGTGCCAGCAGCTTAGGGGCTTTGAGCTCCTATAATTCACCCCTCCACTTT
>TRBJ2-5|TRBV7-2|14|many|TRBD1
CASNRGQAQETQYF
TGTGCCAGCAACCGTGGACAGGCTCAAGAGACCCAGTACTTC
>TRBJ1-5|TRBV7-9|13|few|.
CASSEGGSQPQHF
TGTGCCAGCAGCGAAGGGGGTTCTCAGCCCCAGCATTTT
>TRBJ1-5|TRBV10-3|14|.|.
CAIRRGGGNQPQHF
TGTGCCATCAGAAGGGGGGGTGGCAATCAGCCCCAGCATTTT
>TRBJ2-5|TRBV7-2|14|.|.
CASSGSGGPEAQYF
TGTGCCAGCAGCGGGTCGGGGGGCCCAGAGGCCCAGTACTTC
>TRBJ2-5|TRBV6-5|14|.|.
CASSWTANQETQYF
TGTGCCAGCAGTTGGACGGCCAACCAAGAGACCCAGTACTTC
>TRBJ1-1|TRBV3-1|15|few|.
CASSQDWGGLTEAFF
TGTGCCAGCAGCCAAGACTGGGGCGGGTTGACTGAAGCTTTCTTT
>TRBJ1-6|TRBV15|22|few|.
CATSRDSISSGRTSSYNSPLHF
TGTGCCACCAGCAGAGATTCAATCTCCTCCGGCAGGACCAGCTCCTATAATTCACCCCTCCACTTT